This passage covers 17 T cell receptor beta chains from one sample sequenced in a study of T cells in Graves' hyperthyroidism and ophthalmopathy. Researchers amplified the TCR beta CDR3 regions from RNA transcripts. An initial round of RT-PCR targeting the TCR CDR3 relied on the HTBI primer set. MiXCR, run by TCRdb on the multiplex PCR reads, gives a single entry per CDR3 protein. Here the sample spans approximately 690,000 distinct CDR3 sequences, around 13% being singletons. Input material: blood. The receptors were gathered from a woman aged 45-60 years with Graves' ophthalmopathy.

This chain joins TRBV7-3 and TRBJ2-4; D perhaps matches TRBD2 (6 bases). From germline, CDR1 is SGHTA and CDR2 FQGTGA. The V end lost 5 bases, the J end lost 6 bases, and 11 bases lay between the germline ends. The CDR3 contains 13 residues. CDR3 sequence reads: CASSNPGLNIQYF. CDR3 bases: TGTGCCAGCAGCAACCCGGGACTAAACATTCAGTACTTC.

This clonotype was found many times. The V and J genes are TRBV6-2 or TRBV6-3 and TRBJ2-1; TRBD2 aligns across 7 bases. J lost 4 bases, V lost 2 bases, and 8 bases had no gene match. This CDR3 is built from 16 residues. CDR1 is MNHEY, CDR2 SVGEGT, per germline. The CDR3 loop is CASSYPNRRGYNEQFF. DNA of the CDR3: TGTGCCAGCAGTTACCCCAATCGGCGGGGGTACAATGAGCAGTTCTTC.

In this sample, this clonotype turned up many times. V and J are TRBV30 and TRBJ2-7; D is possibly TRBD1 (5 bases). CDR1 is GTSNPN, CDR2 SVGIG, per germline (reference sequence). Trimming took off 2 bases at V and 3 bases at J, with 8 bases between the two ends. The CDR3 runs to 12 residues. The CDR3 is CAWSIGDYEQYF. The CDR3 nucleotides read TGTGCCTGGAGTATAGGGGACTACGAGCAGTACTTC.

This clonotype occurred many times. The CDR3 nucleotides are TGTGCCAGCAGCCAGGGACAGTCCTACGAGCAGTACTTC. Residues: CASSQGQSYEQYF. The chain uses TRBV3-1 and TRBJ2-7; 7 bases are a match to TRBD1. Germline V gene sequence: CDR1 LGHDT, CDR2 YNNKEL (reference sequence). V was pared by 3 bases and J by 1 base, with 0 bases of the junction left unmatched. The length of the CDR3 is 13 residues.

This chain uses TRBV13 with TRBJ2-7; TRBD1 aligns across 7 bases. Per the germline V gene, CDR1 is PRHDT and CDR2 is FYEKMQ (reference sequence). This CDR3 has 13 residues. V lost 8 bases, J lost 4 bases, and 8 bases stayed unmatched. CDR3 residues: CASGQAALYEQYF. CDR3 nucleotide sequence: TGTGCCAGCGGACAGGCAGCTTTGTACGAGCAGTACTTC.

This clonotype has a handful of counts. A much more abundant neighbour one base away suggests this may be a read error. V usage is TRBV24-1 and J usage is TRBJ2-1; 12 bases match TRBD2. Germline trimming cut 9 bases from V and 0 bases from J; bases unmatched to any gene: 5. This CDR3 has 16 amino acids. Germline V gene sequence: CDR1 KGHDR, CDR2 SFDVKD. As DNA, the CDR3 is TGTGCCACCGGTCTAGCGGGAGGGTCCTCCTACAATGAGCAGTTCTTC. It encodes CATGLAGGSSYNEQFF.

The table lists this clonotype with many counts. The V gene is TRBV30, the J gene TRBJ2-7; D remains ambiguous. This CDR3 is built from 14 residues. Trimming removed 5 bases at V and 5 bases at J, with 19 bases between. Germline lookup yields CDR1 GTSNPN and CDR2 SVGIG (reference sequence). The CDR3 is CAWSLDPFPNEQYF. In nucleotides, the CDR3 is TGTGCCTGGTCGTTAGATCCCTTCCCCAACGAGCAGTACTTC.

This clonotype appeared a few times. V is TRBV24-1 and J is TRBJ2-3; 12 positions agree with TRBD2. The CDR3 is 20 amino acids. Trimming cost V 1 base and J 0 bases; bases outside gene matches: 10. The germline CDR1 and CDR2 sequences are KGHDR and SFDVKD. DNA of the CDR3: TGTGCCACCAGTGATTTTAGTCTAGCGGGAGGGACTACTAGCACAGATACGCAGTATTTT. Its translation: CATSDFSLAGGTTSTDTQYF.

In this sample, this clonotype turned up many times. CDR3 in DNA: TGTGCCACCAGTGAGGTCGGGGGTACTGAGCAGTTCTTC. It encodes CATSEVGGTEQFF. The rearrangement joins TRBV24-1 to TRBJ2-1, with D possibly TRBD2 on 6 matching bases. Germline CDR1 is KGHDR and CDR2 is SFDVKD. V shed 4 bases and J shed 9 bases, with 12 bases lying between them. This CDR3 is built from 13 residues.

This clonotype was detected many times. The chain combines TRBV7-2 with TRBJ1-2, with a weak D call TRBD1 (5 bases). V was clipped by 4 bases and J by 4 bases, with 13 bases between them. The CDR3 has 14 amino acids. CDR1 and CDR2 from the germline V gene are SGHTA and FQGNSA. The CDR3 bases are TGTGCCAGCAGCTCGGGGACCGGAACCTATGGCTACACCTTC. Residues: CASSSGTGTYGYTF.

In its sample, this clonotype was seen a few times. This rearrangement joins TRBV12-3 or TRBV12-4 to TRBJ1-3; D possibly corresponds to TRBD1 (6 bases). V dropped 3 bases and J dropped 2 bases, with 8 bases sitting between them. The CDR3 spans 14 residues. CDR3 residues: CASSLHRAGNTIYF. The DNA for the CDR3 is TGTGCCAGCAGTTTGCACAGGGCTGGAAACACCATATATTTT.

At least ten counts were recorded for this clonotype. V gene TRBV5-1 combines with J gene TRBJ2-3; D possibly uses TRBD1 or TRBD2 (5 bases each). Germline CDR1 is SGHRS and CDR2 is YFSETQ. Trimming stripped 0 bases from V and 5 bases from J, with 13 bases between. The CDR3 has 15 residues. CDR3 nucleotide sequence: TGCGCCAGCAGCTTGGCGGGACGGGCCGTAGATACGCAGTATTTT. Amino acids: CASSLAGRAVDTQYF. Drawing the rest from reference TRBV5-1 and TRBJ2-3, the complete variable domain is KAGVTQTPRYLIKTRGQQVTLSCSPISGHRSVSWYQQTPGQGLQFLFEYFSETQRNKGNFPGRFSGRQFSNSRSEMNVSTLELGDSALYLCASSLAGRAVDTQYFGPGTRLTVL.

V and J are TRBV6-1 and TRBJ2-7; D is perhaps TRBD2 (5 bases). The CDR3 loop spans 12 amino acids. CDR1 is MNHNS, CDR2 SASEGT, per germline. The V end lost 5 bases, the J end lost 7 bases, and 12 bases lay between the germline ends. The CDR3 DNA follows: TGTGCCAGCAGTCCCCGCGGGCGGGAGCAGTACTTC. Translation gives CASSPRGREQYF.

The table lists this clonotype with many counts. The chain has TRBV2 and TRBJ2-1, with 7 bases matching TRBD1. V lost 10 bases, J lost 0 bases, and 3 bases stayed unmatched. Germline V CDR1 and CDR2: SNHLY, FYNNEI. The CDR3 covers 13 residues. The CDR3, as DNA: TGTGCCATGACAGGGAGCTCCTACAATGAGCAGTTCTTC. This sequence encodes CAMTGSSYNEQFF.

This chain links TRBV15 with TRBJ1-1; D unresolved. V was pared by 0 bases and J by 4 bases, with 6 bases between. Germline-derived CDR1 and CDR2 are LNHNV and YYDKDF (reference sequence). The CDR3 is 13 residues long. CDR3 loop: CATSRDRVTEAFF. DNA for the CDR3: TGTGCCACCAGCAGAGATCGGGTCACTGAAGCTTTCTTT. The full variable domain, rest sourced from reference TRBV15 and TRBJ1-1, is DAMVIQNPRYQVTQFGKPVTLSCSQTLNHNVMYWYQQKSSQAPKLLFHYYDKDFNNEADTPDNFQSRRPNTSFCFLDIRSPGLGDTAMYLCATSRDRVTEAFFGQGTRLTVV.

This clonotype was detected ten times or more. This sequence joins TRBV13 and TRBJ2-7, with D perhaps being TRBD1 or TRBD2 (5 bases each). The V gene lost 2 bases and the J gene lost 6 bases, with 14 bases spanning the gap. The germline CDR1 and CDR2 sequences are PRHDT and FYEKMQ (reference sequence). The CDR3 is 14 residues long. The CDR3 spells CASSLQGVRGEQYF. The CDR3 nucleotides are TGTGCCAGCAGCTTACAAGGGGTACGGGGCGAGCAGTACTTC.

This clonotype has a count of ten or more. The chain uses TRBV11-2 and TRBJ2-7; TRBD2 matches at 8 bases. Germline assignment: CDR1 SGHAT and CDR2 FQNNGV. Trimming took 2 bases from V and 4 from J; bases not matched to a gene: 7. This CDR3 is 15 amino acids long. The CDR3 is CASSLNTGGPYEQYF. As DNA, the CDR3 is TGTGCCAGCAGCTTAAACACGGGAGGGCCATACGAGCAGTACTTC.